This passage covers 14 T cell receptor beta chains from one sample sequenced in a study of T cells after yellow fever vaccination. TCRdb recomputed calls from the 5' RACE reads with MiXCR, one row per CDR3 protein. The sample carries 550,000 to 750,000 distinct CDR3 sequences, less than 15% recorded once. Material: PBMCs, obtained on the day of the yellow fever booster vaccination. The receptors were sampled from a man between 25 and 39 years old who received the YFV17D yellow fever vaccine.

The chain couples TRBV7-6 to TRBJ2-7; unclear D gene. CDR3 length equals 15 residues. In germline, CDR1 is SGHVS, CDR2 FNYEAQ. With 2 bases removed from V and 2 bases from J, the gap between germline ends came to 13 bases. Here the CDR3 reads CASSLKIGQPYEQYF. CDR3 nucleotide sequence: TGTGCCAGCAGCTTAAAGATCGGTCAACCCTACGAGCAGTACTTC.

The V gene is TRBV10-2, the J gene TRBJ2-7; D perhaps matches TRBD1 (6 bases). Germline CDR1 reads WSHSY; CDR2 reads SAAADI. CDR3 length equals 19 residues. V lost 0 bases and J 2 bases, leaving 23 bases between the germline ends. CDR3 sequence: CASSESKLPFRGMPYEQYF. CDR3 sequence (DNA): TGCGCCAGCAGTGAGTCCAAACTACCATTCAGGGGAATGCCCTACGAGCAGTACTTC.

This clonotype was counted between two and nine times. This chain uses TRBV24-1 with TRBJ2-5; a weak D match, TRBD1 (6 bases). The CDR3 contains 15 residues. The ends were cut back, 2 bases at V and 3 bases at J, with 12 bases in the middle. Germline V CDR1 and CDR2: KGHDR, SFDVKD. CDR3 DNA: TGTGCCACCAGTGATTCCTTCGCAGGGGAAGAGACCCAGTACTTC. Encoded protein: CATSDSFAGEETQYF.

The chain recombines TRBV20-1 with TRBJ2-1, with D hard to call. Germline-derived CDR1 and CDR2 are DFQATT and SNEGSKA (reference sequence). The CDR3 runs to 15 residues. Trimming shortened V by 6 bases and J by 5 bases, and 20 bases separated the two germline ends. CDR3 loop: CSAPGALVGHNEQFF. The CDR3 coding sequence is TGCAGTGCCCCCGGAGCATTGGTAGGACACAATGAGCAGTTCTTC.

This clonotype showed up just a few times. The chain links TRBV20-1 to TRBJ1-4, with D possibly TRBD1 on 6 matching bases. V was clipped by 7 bases and J by 12 bases, with 18 bases between them. This CDR3 contains 12 residues. In germline, CDR1 is DFQATT, CDR2 SNEGSKA (reference sequence). CDR3 region: CSVQRNRTELFF. The CDR3 region has the DNA TGCAGTGTTCAGAGGAACCGGACAGAACTGTTTTTT.

The J gene is TRBJ2-1, the V gene TRBV7-9; tentatively, D is TRBD1 (5 bases). CDR3 length equals 15 residues. The ends were cut back, 5 bases at V and 5 bases at J, with 16 bases in the middle. CDR1 and CDR2 (germline): SEHNR, FQNEAQ (reference sequence). CDR3 sequence: CASSLLGRKDNEQFF. The CDR3, as DNA: TGTGCCAGCAGCCTCTTGGGGCGCAAGGACAATGAGCAGTTCTTC.

The chain is built from TRBV5-1 and TRBJ2-7; D unresolved. The CDR3 is made up of 15 amino acids. The germline V gene has CDR1 SGHRS and CDR2 YFSETQ. Trimming cost V 0 bases and J 0 bases, with 10 bases left between them. The CDR3 loop reads CASSLGGRSSYEQYF. The CDR3 DNA is TGCGCCAGCAGCTTGGGTGGACGGAGCTCCTACGAGCAGTACTTC.

This clonotype was detected a few times. The CDR3 protein is CANRGTGGRVYEQFF. The CDR3 DNA reads as TGTGCCAACAGAGGGACAGGCGGGAGGGTATATGAGCAGTTCTTC. The chain combines TRBV2 with TRBJ2-1, with D perhaps TRBD2 (9 bases). CDR1 is SNHLY and CDR2 is FYNNEI in the germline V gene. Trimming took 10 bases from V and 8 from J, leaving 24 bases between them. The CDR3 totals 15 residues.

A few counts support this clonotype. The junction and the germline gene differ at one end; a read error may be behind it. The V and J genes are TRBV2 and TRBJ2-5; TRBD2 is a possible D gene (6 bases). CDR3 length: 15 residues. CDR1 and CDR2 from the germline V gene are SNHLY and FYNNEI. The CDR3 loop reads CASPPPGVAQETQYF. The CDR3 region has the DNA TGTGCCAGCCCCCCCCCGGGAGTAGCCCAAGAGACCCAATACTTC.

This clonotype was seen a few times. The chain uses TRBV18 and TRBJ2-2; no reliable D call. V lost 6 bases to trimming and J lost 3 bases, with 14 bases between them. The germline gives CDR1 KGHSH, CDR2 LQKENI. The CDR3 consists of 15 residues. Here the CDR3 reads CASSRTNSYTGELFF. In nucleotides, the CDR3 is TGTGCCAGCTCTCGTACGAACAGTTACACCGGGGAGCTGTTTTTT.

The chain recombines TRBV18 with TRBJ2-1; 10 nucleotides align to TRBD2. With 2 bases clipped from V and 7 bases from J, the junction kept 5 bases outside the gene matches. Germline V gene sequence: CDR1 KGHSH, CDR2 LQKENI. This CDR3 has 15 residues. CDR3 coding DNA: TGTGCCAGCTCACCAAAGCGGGAGGGCTTTAATGAGCAGTTCTTC. It specifies CASSPKREGFNEQFF.

The chain employs TRBV29-1 and TRBJ2-3; TRBD2 aligns across 7 bases. Germline CDR1 SQVTM, CDR2 ANQGSEA. This CDR3 has 14 amino acids. V was pared by 4 bases and J by 4 bases, with 8 bases of the junction left unmatched. The CDR3 spells CSVVGGGPADTQYF. CDR3 in DNA: TGCAGCGTTGTCGGGGGAGGGCCAGCAGATACGCAGTATTTT.

The J gene is TRBJ2-2, the V gene TRBV20-1; 8 nucleotides align to TRBD2. The V gene end was trimmed by 5 bases and the J gene end by 2 bases; junction bases not matched to a gene: 7. Germline V gives CDR1 DFQATT, CDR2 SNEGSKA (reference sequence). This CDR3 contains 15 residues. CDR3 residues: CSALRGAANTGELFF. CDR3 nucleotides: TGCAGTGCTTTGCGGGGGGCGGCTAACACCGGGGAGCTGTTTTTT.

The J gene is TRBJ2-1, the V gene TRBV5-1; 7 bases are a match to TRBD1. The trim removed 3 bases at V and 1 base at J, leaving 4 bases unmatched. Germline-derived CDR1 and CDR2 are SGHRS and YFSETQ. The CDR3 extends over 15 amino acids. DNA of the CDR3: TGCGCCAGCAGCTGGGGGACAGTATCCTACAATGAGCAGTTCTTC. This translates into CASSWGTVSYNEQFF. The whole variable domain, filled in from reference TRBV5-1 and TRBJ2-1, reads KAGVTQTPRYLIKTRGQQVTLSCSPISGHRSVSWYQQTPGQGLQFLFEYFSETQRNKGNFPGRFSGRQFSNSRSEMNVSTLELGDSALYLCASSWGTVSYNEQFFGPGTRLTVL.